A selection of T cell receptor beta chains follows, all from one sample in a study of cytomegalovirus exposure and HLA in healthy donors. Clones were sequenced by immunoSEQ multiplex PCR, and TCRdb holds only the in-frame ones, with some missing. The profile shows about 180,000 clones, about 69% of them singletons. Sequencing was performed on PBMCs. These receptors were collected from a male donor in good health and CMV-seronegative. Both conserved end residues are part of each CDR3. The D gene is left open where the match is weak. Clone size appears in some rows only: once, few, many, or a class for an expanded clone.

clone size,V gene,D gene,J gene,CDR3 length,CDR3 DNA,CDR3 protein
NA,TRBV7-9,NA,TRBJ2-2,13,TGTGCCAGCAGCTTAGCTGCTAGTGGGGAGCTGTTTTTT,CASSLAASGELFF
NA,TRBV6-5,NA,TRBJ1-5,15,TGTGCCAGCAGTTACTCAGGACACGGCAATCAGCCCCAGCATTTT,CASSYSGHGNQPQHF
many,TRBV9,NA,TRBJ1-1,14,TGTGCCAGCAACCCTGGGAGGCAGAACACTGAAGCTTTCTTT,CASNPGRQNTEAFF
NA,TRBV27,TRBD1,TRBJ2-7,14,TGTGCCAGCAGTCTAAGGACAGGGCACTACGAGCAGTACTTC,CASSLRTGHYEQYF
NA,TRBV6-5,NA,TRBJ1-5,15,TGTGCCAGCAGCCGAGACAGATATAGCAATCAGCCCCAGCATTTT,CASSRDRYSNQPQHF
NA,TRBV25-1,TRBD2,TRBJ2-1,16,TGTGCCAGCAGTGAAAGTCTAGCGGGAACCTACAATGAGCAGTTCTTC,CASSESLAGTYNEQFF
NA,TRBV2,NA,TRBJ1-5,16,TGTGCCAGCAGTGCCAGCCTTCAGGGGAGAGGGCAGCCCCAGCATTTT,CASSASLQGRGQPQHF
NA,TRBV9,NA,TRBJ1-5,15,TGTGCCAGCAGCCCCGACGGCGGAGTACGTCAGCCCCAGCATTTT,CASSPDGGVRQPQHF
NA,TRBV19,TRBD2,TRBJ2-1,15,TGTGCCAGTAGTTCCGGGACTAGACGCTACAATGAGCAGTTCTTC,CASSSGTRRYNEQFF
NA,TRBV12-5,NA,TRBJ2-3,16,TGTGCTAGTGGTTTCCCCCATGGCGGCCGCACAGATACGCAGTATTTT,CASGFPHGGRTDTQYF
NA,TRBV19,NA,TRBJ1-2,12,TGTGCCAGTAGTATTTCCAGCTATGGCTACACCTTC,CASSISSYGYTF
NA,TRBV5-1,NA,TRBJ1-3,16,TGCGCCAGCAGCTTGGCCTTAAGGAGCTCTGGAAACACCATATATTTT,CASSLALRSSGNTIYF
NA,TRBV4-1,NA,TRBJ1-1,16,TGCGCCAGCAGCCACCGGAGGGGGGGCTCGAACACTGAAGCTTTCTTT,CASSHRRGGSNTEAFF
NA,TRBV15,NA,TRBJ2-2,14,TGTGCCACCAGCAGACACAGGGACGCCGGGGAGCTGTTTTTT,CATSRHRDAGELFF
NA,TRBV4-1,NA,TRBJ1-2,13,TGCGCCAGCAGCGTGGGAGGGGCGAGAGGCTACACCTTC,CASSVGGARGYTF
NA,TRBV5-6,TRBD1,TRBJ1-1,13,TGTGCCAGCAGCCTGGGACAGTTGCCCGAAGCTTTCTTT,CASSLGQLPEAFF
NA,TRBV29-1,TRBD1,TRBJ2-7,12,TGCAGCGTTGCGGACAGGGGGTACGAGCAGTACTTC,CSVADRGYEQYF
NA,TRBV30,NA,TRBJ2-3,14,TGTGCCTGGACCCTGTACGGCGGTACAGATACGCAGTATTTT,CAWTLYGGTDTQYF
NA,TRBV6-1,TRBD1,TRBJ2-1,13,TGTGCCAGCAGTGACCGACAGGGCCTTGAGCAGTTCTTC,CASSDRQGLEQFF
NA,TRBV19,NA,TRBJ1-5,18,TGTGCCAGTAGTCCCATCTCCCCGACAGGAGGAAGAGGGCAGCCCCAGCATTTT,CASSPISPTGGRGQPQHF
NA,TRBV6-1,TRBD2,TRBJ2-3,15,TGTGCCAGCAGTGAAAGGGCGGGGGGGAGCGATACGCAGTATTTT,CASSERAGGSDTQYF
NA,TRBV27,TRBD2,TRBJ2-7,14,TGTGCCAGCAGTCTGCGGACTAGGGGCTACGAGCAGTACTTC,CASSLRTRGYEQYF
NA,TRBV6-1,TRBD1,TRBJ1-4,15,TGTGCCAGCAGTGCCCCCGGGACAGGGGTGGAAAAACTGTTTTTT,CASSAPGTGVEKLFF
few,TRBV30,NA,TRBJ1-5,13,TGTGCCTGGAGTGCACAGCGGGATCAGCCCCAGCATTTT,CAWSAQRDQPQHF
NA,TRBV10-3,NA,TRBJ1-5,14,TGTGCCATCAGTGAGACGGGGGGCAATCAGCCCCAGCATTTT,CAISETGGNQPQHF
few,TRBV4-2,NA,TRBJ1-5,15,TGTGCCAGCAGCCAAGATTTGGCTAGCAATCAGCCCCAGCATTTT,CASSQDLASNQPQHF
NA,TRBV7-7,NA,TRBJ2-1,13,TGTGCCAGCAGCTCAATCTCCTACAATGAGCAGTTCTTC,CASSSISYNEQFF
few,TRBV6-6,TRBD1,TRBJ2-7,14,TGTGCCAGCGAAAGTAAGACAGGGGGCTACGAGCAGTACTTC,CASESKTGGYEQYF
NA,TRBV11-3,NA,TRBJ2-7,14,TGTGCCAGCAGCCAGACAGCCTCCTCCTACGAGCAGTACTTC,CASSQTASSYEQYF
once,TRBV4-3,NA,TRBJ1-1,13,TGCGCCAGCAGCCAAGGGAGGTACACTGAAGCTTTCTTT,CASSQGRYTEAFF
NA,TRBV7-2,NA,TRBJ2-5,14,TGTGCCAGCAGCTTAGCGGTCAGCCAAGAGACCCAGTACTTC,CASSLAVSQETQYF
NA,TRBV6-5,NA,TRBJ2-7,14,TGTGCCAGCAGCCTTCTAAAAGACTCCTACGAGCAGTACTTC,CASSLLKDSYEQYF
NA,TRBV28,NA,TRBJ2-3,11,TGTGCTTCTAGAAGCACAGATACGCAGTATTTT,CASRSTDTQYF
NA,TRBV6-5,NA,TRBJ2-1,14,TGTGCCAGCAGTTACTCGAGGATCAGTAATGAGCAGTTCTTC,CASSYSRISNEQFF
NA,TRBV25-1,TRBD1,TRBJ1-2,14,TGTGCCAGCAGTGATAGGACAGGGTTAAGAGGCTACACCTTC,CASSDRTGLRGYTF
NA,TRBV28,NA,TRBJ1-2,12,TGTGCCAGCAGCTTCTCGAACTATGGCTACACCTTC,CASSFSNYGYTF
few,TRBV30,TRBD1,TRBJ2-3,16,TGTGCCTGGTATAAGGGACAGGGTAAGGCCCCAGATACGCAGTATTTT,CAWYKGQGKAPDTQYF
NA,TRBV30,TRBD2,TRBJ2-1,15,TGTGCCTGGAGTGTTTTAGCGGGAGGGCGCAATGAGCAGTTCTTC,CAWSVLAGGRNEQFF
NA,TRBV6-5,TRBD1,TRBJ1-1,15,TGTGCCAGCAGTTACCGGACAGGGGCGAACACTGAAGCTTTCTTT,CASSYRTGANTEAFF
NA,TRBV28,TRBD1,TRBJ2-7,15,TGTGCCAGCAGTTTCGGAGTCACAGGGGTCTACGAGCAGTACTTC,CASSFGVTGVYEQYF
NA,TRBV28,NA,TRBJ1-3,12,TGTGCCAGCAGTTCTACCACGGACACCATATATTTT,CASSSTTDTIYF
NA,TRBV28,NA,TRBJ2-7,12,TGTGCCAGCAGTTTACGAGGAAACGAGCAGTACTTC,CASSLRGNEQYF
NA,TRBV2,NA,TRBJ1-5,15,TGTGCCAGCAGGCGGGCGGGAGGGAGTAATCAGCCCCAGCATTTT,CASRRAGGSNQPQHF
NA,TRBV27,NA,TRBJ1-5,14,TGTGCCAGCAGTTCAGGGGATAGCAATCAGCCCCAGCATTTT,CASSSGDSNQPQHF
NA,TRBV19,NA,TRBJ2-1,13,TGTGCCAGTAGTATAGAAGCGGCCGGGGAGCAGTTCTTC,CASSIEAAGEQFF
NA,TRBV28,TRBD2,TRBJ2-3,16,TGTGCCAGCAGTGATCCCGGGACTAGCGGCACAGATACGCAGTATTTT,CASSDPGTSGTDTQYF
NA,TRBV6-6,TRBD1,TRBJ1-6,16,TGTGCCAGCATCAATTTACGTGGGACAGCCAATTCACCCCTCCACTTT,CASINLRGTANSPLHF
NA,TRBV4-1,NA,TRBJ1-4,14,TGCGCCAGCAGCTACAGGAGTCCGAATGAAAAACTGTTTTTT,CASSYRSPNEKLFF